The rows below give T cell receptor beta chains drawn from one sample of a study of blood T cell repertoires in COVID-19. Sequencing used immunoSEQ multiplex PCR; TCRdb keeps in-frame clones, though not all of them. The sample lists about 43,000 clones; approximately 87% were seen once. The sample comprised peripheral blood. The receptor set was obtained from a middle-aged man with COVID-19, enrolled during active disease. Each CDR3 is given with its conserved first and last residue. A D gene is named only where the DNA matches it firmly. Rows give clone size only sometimes, using once, few, many, or a class for an expanded clone.

>TRBD2|TRBJ2-7|-|TRBV19
TGTGCCAGTAGTATAGATGTAGGGACTACGGCCTACGAGCAGTACTTC
CASSIDVGTTAYEQYF
>-|TRBJ2-1|-|TRBV4-1
TGCGCCAGCAGCCAAGTGGCAAACCCCTACAATGAGCAGTTCTTC
CASSQVANPYNEQFF
>TRBD2|TRBJ2-2|-|TRBV6-1
TGTGCCAGCAGTGCGCTAGCGGGGGGCCGGGGACCCGGGGAGCTGTTTTTT
CASSALAGGRGPGELFF
>TRBD1|TRBJ1-1|-|TRBV29-1
TGCAGCGTTGAAGGTGGGGACAGCATGAACACTGAAGCTTTCTTT
CSVEGGDSMNTEAFF
>TRBD1|TRBJ1-3|-|TRBV5-6
TGTGCCAGCAGCACAGGACAGGGGAACTCTGGAAACACCATATATTTT
CASSTGQGNSGNTIYF
>-|TRBJ2-7|-|TRBV5-8
TGTGCCAGCAAAGAGACAGGTTTCCGCGAGCAGTACTTC
CASKETGFREQYF
>TRBD1|TRBJ1-1|-|TRBV18
TGTGCCAGCTCGCCGGGGACAGTTAGCACTGAAGCTTTCTTT
CASSPGTVSTEAFF
>-|TRBJ2-5|-|TRBV3-1/TRBV3-2
TGTGCCAGCAGCCAAGGATCAGGCCCAGAGACCCAGTACTTC
CASSQGSGPETQYF
>-|TRBJ2-7|-|TRBV19
TGTGCCAGTAGCCGGACGGGGGCCTACGAGCAGTACTTC
CASSRTGAYEQYF
>TRBD2|TRBJ2-1|-|TRBV5-1
TGCGCCAGCAGGTCCAGCGGGACCCCCAGGAATGAGCAGTTCTTC
CASRSSGTPRNEQFF
>TRBD1|TRBJ2-3|-|TRBV5-4
TGTGCCAGCAGCTTGGGGGGGACAGGGGCAGATACGCAGTATTTT
CASSLGGTGADTQYF
>TRBD2|TRBJ2-3|-|TRBV4-2
TGTGCCAGCAGCCAAGATCCCCGGACTAGCGGGGTCGCAGATACGCAGTATTTT
CASSQDPRTSGVADTQYF
>TRBD2|TRBJ2-7|-|TRBV27
TGTGCCAGCAGTTCCCCCGGTAGTAGCGGGGGCCCACTTTCCTACGAGCAGTACTTC
CASSSPGSSGGPLSYEQYF
>-|TRBJ1-6|-|TRBV5-1
TGCGCCAGCAGCTTGGGGCAGGATGCTTCACCCCTCCACTTT
CASSLGQDASPLHF
>-|TRBJ2-2|once|TRBV5-1
TGCGCCAGCAGCTACATCACAGGGAACACCGGGGAGCTGTTTTTT
CASSYITGNTGELFF
>TRBD1|TRBJ1-5|-|TRBV5-6
TGTGCCAGCAGCTCCTACCGACAGGGAACCTATCAGCCCCAGCATTTT
CASSSYRQGTYQPQHF
>-|TRBJ1-2|-|TRBV6-5
TGTGCCAGCAGTCCGTTCGGGGATAGAAATGGCTACACCTTC
CASSPFGDRNGYTF
>-|TRBJ2-4|-|TRBV3-1/TRBV3-2
TGTGCCAGCAGCCCCGCTGAAACACCCAAAAACATTCAGTACTTC
CASSPAETPKNIQYF
>-|TRBJ2-1|-|TRBV5-1
TGCGCCAGCAGCTTTGGTTGGCCCAATGAGCAGTTCTTC
CASSFGWPNEQFF
>TRBD1|TRBJ1-3|-|TRBV23-1
TGCGCCAGCAGTCGGTATCGGGACAGGACATTCAAGTCTCCCGGCAACACCATATATTTT
CASSRYRDRTFKSPGNTIYF
>-|TRBJ2-1|-|TRBV2
TGTGCCAGCAGTGGGGGGGTAGGCTACAATGAGCAGTTCTTC
CASSGGVGYNEQFF
>-|TRBJ2-7|-|TRBV10-2
TGCGCCAGCAGCAGGGATTACGAGCAGTACTTC
CASSRDYEQYF
>-|TRBJ1-1|-|TRBV18
TGTGCCAGCTCACCACGGGAGGGGCTCGGCACTGAAGCTTTCTTT
CASSPREGLGTEAFF
>-|TRBJ2-3|-|TRBV5-8
TGTGCCAGCAGCCCGGAGGGCGGCTACACAGATACGCAGTATTTT
CASSPEGGYTDTQYF
>-|TRBJ2-7|-|TRBV5-6
TGTGCCAGCAGCTTCCTAGACTCCTACGAGCAGTACTTC
CASSFLDSYEQYF
>-|TRBJ2-3|-|TRBV9
TGTGCCAGCAGGGCCGATGCGGAGGAAACGCAGTATTTT
CASRADAEETQYF
>-|TRBJ1-2|-|TRBV20-1
TGCAGTGCTAGTACAGGGATATATGGCTACACCTTC
CSASTGIYGYTF
>-|TRBJ1-4|-|TRBV28
TGTGCCAGCAGTTTATATCGGCAGGGTGAGGAAAAACTGTTTTTT
CASSLYRQGEEKLFF
>TRBD1|TRBJ2-1|-|TRBV9
TGTGCCAGCAGCGGCGGGACAGGTGACAATGAGCAGTTCTTC
CASSGGTGDNEQFF
>-|TRBJ2-7|-|TRBV6-6
TGTGCCAGCACCTTTCAGCCTTTGAGGGAGCAGTACTTC
CASTFQPLREQYF
>TRBD1|TRBJ1-2|-|TRBV30
TGTGCCTGGAGTGTACAGGGGGCCCTATCTAACTATGGCTACACCTTC
CAWSVQGALSNYGYTF
>-|TRBJ2-7|-|TRBV21-1
TGTGCCAGCAGCAAAGGGGCCGAGCAGTACTTC
CASSKGAEQYF
>TRBD2|TRBJ2-7|-|TRBV7-9
TGTGCCAGCAGCTTAGCGGTAACTATCACTAGCGGGAGCTACGAGCAGTACTTC
CASSLAVTITSGSYEQYF
>TRBD1|TRBJ1-6|-|TRBV19
TGTGCCAGTAGTATGGGACAGAGATCTTCACCCCTCCACTTT
CASSMGQRSSPLHF
>TRBD2|TRBJ2-2|once|TRBV5-6
TGTGCCAGCAACCTCGCGGGGGGGCCCACCGGGGAGCTGTTTTTT
CASNLAGGPTGELFF
>-|TRBJ1-6|few|TRBV11-2
TGTGCCAGCAGCTATGGGACAAATTCACCCCTCCACTTT
CASSYGTNSPLHF
>TRBD2|TRBJ2-1|-|TRBV29-1
TGCAGCGTACTAGGACTAGCGAGCTCCTACAATGAGCAGTTCTTC
CSVLGLASSYNEQFF
>TRBD2|TRBJ2-1|-|TRBV5-1
TGCGCCAGCAGCTCTATGACTAGCGGGAGAGCGAATGAGCAGTTCTTC
CASSSMTSGRANEQFF
>-|TRBJ2-3|-|TRBV11-3
TGTGCCAGCAGCTCCCGCCTACAGGAAGCCAGCACAGATACGCAGTATTTT
CASSSRLQEASTDTQYF
>TRBD2|TRBJ2-7|-|TRBV28
TGTGCCAGCAGTACCGGGACTAGCGGAAGGTTCCCCTACGAGCAGTACTTC
CASSTGTSGRFPYEQYF
>-|TRBJ2-3|-|TRBV9
TGTGCCAGCAGCGTAGGAATAGCGGACCACACAGATACGCAGTATTTT
CASSVGIADHTDTQYF
>-|TRBJ2-5|once|TRBV28
TGTGCCAGCAGTCCCCTCCCCCCCCAAGAGACCCAGTACTTC
CASSPLPPQETQYF
>-|TRBJ2-4|-|TRBV3-1/TRBV3-2
TGTGCCAGCAGCCAAGATCTTGCTGGGGGGGCCAAAAACATTCAGTACTTC
CASSQDLAGGAKNIQYF
>TRBD2|TRBJ2-5|-|TRBV5-1
TGCGCCAGCAGCACGGGGGGGCAAGAGACCCAGTACTTC
CASSTGGQETQYF
>-|TRBJ2-7|-|TRBV6-1
TGTGCCAGCAGTGAAGCCCGGGATACCTACGAGCAGTACTTC
CASSEARDTYEQYF
>-|TRBJ2-5|-|TRBV5-1
TGCGCCAGCAGCTATACGGGCCAAGAGACCCAGTACTTC
CASSYTGQETQYF
>TRBD1|TRBJ1-5|-|TRBV28
TGTGCCAGCAGTTTGGGGGACAGCTTTAATCAGCCCCAGCATTTT
CASSLGDSFNQPQHF
>TRBD2|TRBJ2-3|-|TRBV10-1
TGCGCCAGCAGTGAGTCGCGACTAGCGGGCACAGATACGCAGTATTTT
CASSESRLAGTDTQYF
>TRBD1|TRBJ2-7|-|TRBV30
TGTGCCTGGAGTGGGACAGGGGTCTACGAGCAGTACTTC
CAWSGTGVYEQYF
>-|TRBJ2-6|-|TRBV19
TGTGCCAGTAGTATAGATGGGGCGAGGCCTGGGGCCAACGTCCTGACTTTC
CASSIDGARPGANVLTF
>TRBD1|TRBJ1-4|few|TRBV28
TGTGCCAGCAGTGACAGGGGTGCGGGAGAAAAACTGTTTTTT
CASSDRGAGEKLFF
>-|TRBJ1-6|-|TRBV6-1
TGTGCCAGCAGTGACACTCGGTTCTATAATTCACCCCTCCACTTT
CASSDTRFYNSPLHF
>TRBD1|TRBJ1-2|few|TRBV4-1
TGCGCCAGCAGCCAAGAGGTAGGACAGGGAGCTAACTATGGCTACACCTTC
CASSQEVGQGANYGYTF
>TRBD1|TRBJ1-4|-|TRBV18
TGTGCCAGCTCACCGGGACAGGGTGAAAAACTGTTTTTT
CASSPGQGEKLFF
>TRBD2|TRBJ2-4|-|TRBV15
TGTGCCACCAGCAGAGCTATAGCGGGGGGCATTCAGTACTTC
CATSRAIAGGIQYF
>TRBD1|TRBJ2-7|few|TRBV6-5
TGTGCCAGCAGATCTCCGGGACAGAACCTCTACGAGCAGTACTTC
CASRSPGQNLYEQYF